The T cell receptor (beta chain) described here comes from a study of CD8 T cells in Susac syndrome (dated by TCRdb to about 2019). The study in broad terms: Of the Susac syndrome patients who were sequenced, about eight were in clinical remission while 5 or 6 had clinically active disease. At the time of blood withdrawal, Susac syndrome patients were either therapy-naive, taking corticosteroids (with some also receiving IVIg), or on IVIg alone. The study used repertoire sequencing to test whether antigen drove CD8+ T cell activation and differentiation in Susac syndrome. Clonality of the CD8+ T cell repertoire was compared between roughly 13 healthy donors, about 14 Susac syndrome patients and about 15 multiple sclerosis patients.

Peripheral blood CD8+ and CD4+ T cells from healthy donors, Susac syndrome patients and multiple sclerosis patients were profiled using high-throughput TCR beta sequencing. The Susac syndrome patients fulfilled recently defined diagnostic criteria for definite or probable disease. Bulk CD8+ and CD4+ T cells were purified by magnetic negative isolation, while CD8+ TEMRA cells were enriched using FACS. Blood was collected in EDTA tubes and processed within 24 hours, with PBMCs isolated through density gradient centrifugation. PBMCs intended for TCR sequencing were frozen in liquid nitrogen and were later thawed in a 37 degrees C water bath. The sorted or isolated CD4+, CD8+ and CD8+ TEMRA cells reached a purity of at least 90%. Findings and caveats that apply to the study as a whole: Clonal expansion was seen in Susac syndrome CD8+ repertoires, peaking in CD8+ TEMRA cells and being greater in clinically active patients than in remitting ones. Sixteen Susac-specific public clones were identified in the total CD8+ repertoire, and five Susac-specific public clones were identified in the CD8+ TEMRA repertoire. The study acknowledged that relatively few individuals were included in the TCR sequencing and HLA analysis.

RNA was extracted using the RNeasy kit, and roughly 0.5 to 1 microgram was reverse transcribed with random hexamers. The immunoSEQ multiplex PCR assay, which covers 54 Vbeta and 13 Jbeta segments, was used to amplify TCR beta CDR3 regions. To correct PCR amplification bias, a synthetic template baseline was used for both primer optimization and computational correction. On the authors' methods: Reads were annotated to V, D and J genes according to IMGT and were analyzed with immunoSEQ Analyzer, with only productive sequences retained. Clonality was calculated as one minus the Shannon entropy normalized by log2 of the number of productive unique sequences. For each patient and control, public and private clones were evaluated among the 100 most prevalent clones. Clones were defined as Susac-specific if absent from the healthy and MS cohorts, from 1052 published viral clones and from other ImmuneACCESS disease sequences. TCRdb ran its own pipeline on the public reads, namely fastp trimming at Q25 and MiXCR clone calling, and kept in-frame beta chains. Rows matching on CDR3 protein sequence are summarized as one entry with the most common DNA and genes. It is TCRdb's table, rather than the study itself, that gives the V and J calls and clone size. The sample yields 84,000 or so distinct CDR3 sequences; about 96% were counted once. Clones ranked in the top ten supply about 0.41% of the sample.

Comments on this clonotype: Its antigen is currently not known. No base quality information exists; no much larger clone differs at one position.

Material: CD8+ T cells from PBMCs. The sequence was obtained from a human donor with Susac syndrome.

The DNA sequence reads TGTGCCAGCAGCCAAGAATCGCGGGGGTACACAGATACGCAGTATTTT. Its translation is CASSQESRGYTDTQYF. The chain is made from TRBV4-2 and TRBJ2-3, and 7 junctional nucleotides match TRBD2. Taken from cysteine to phenylalanine, the CDR3 has 16 residues. Only CDR3 DNA remains: 48 bases, in frame from the first base. V is pruned by 0 bases and J by 2 bases, leaving 5 bases of the junction without a gene match. CDR1 LGHNA and CDR2 YNFKEQ are derived from the germline V gene.